Below are 24 T cell receptor beta chains sequenced from a single sample in a study of blood T cell repertoires in COVID-19 (dated by TCRdb to the early 2020s). Library method: the immunoSEQ multiplex PCR assay. Sourced from immuneACCESS, this table was stored by TCRdb with only in-frame sequences that have V and J called. A share of the clones is absent; for the studies checked, an unresolved V gene accounts for under half, and the remainder has no known explanation. Counted in this sample were about 280,000 clones; roughly 86% of them appeared once. The ten largest clones represent roughly 9% of the sample. The sequencing input was peripheral blood. Receptors originate from a man aged 18-30 years with active or convalescent COVID-19.

The chain joins TRBV19 to TRBJ1-6, with D possibly matching TRBD1 (6 bases). CDR3 length: 16 residues. Trimming removed 1 base at V and 10 bases at J, with 17 bases between. Germline assignment: CDR1 LNHDA and CDR2 SQIVND (reference sequence). The CDR3 sequence: CASSIAARGQGSPLHF. The DNA of the CDR3 is TGTGCCAGTAGTATAGCCGCGCGGGGGCAAGGGTCACCCCTCCACTTT.

The V and J genes are TRBV5-4 and TRBJ2-4; 10 bases fit TRBD2. The germline gives CDR1 SGHNT, CDR2 YYREEE (reference sequence). V was clipped by 4 bases and J by 0 bases; unmatched bases: 7. This CDR3 is 17 amino acids long. The CDR3 DNA follows: TGTGCCAGCAGCCGATTACTAGCGGGGAAAGCCAAAAACATTCAGTACTTC. It codes for CASSRLLAGKAKNIQYF.

This clone occurred once. This rearrangement joins TRBV18 to TRBJ2-2; perhaps TRBD1 as D (5 bases). The CDR3 extends over 19 amino acids. The V gene's germline CDR1 is KGHSH and CDR2 LQKENI. With 2 bases removed from V and 3 bases from J, the gap between germline ends came to 22 bases. The CDR3 DNA sequence: TGTGCCAGCTCACCATTTCATTCAGGGCAGGCAGTCCACACCGGGGAGCTGTTTTTT. Amino acids: CASSPFHSGQAVHTGELFF.

This sequence joins TRBV7-2 and TRBJ1-3, with a possible D match to TRBD1 (5 bases). Germline lookup yields CDR1 SGHTA and CDR2 FQGNSA. Trimming took 6 bases from V and 2 from J, leaving 11 bases between them. This CDR3 is built from 14 residues. In DNA form, the CDR3 reads TGTGCCAGCAGTCGTACAGGAGCTGGAAACACCATATATTTT. As protein: CASSRTGAGNTIYF.

The gene calls are TRBV4-2 and TRBJ1-3; possibly TRBD1 for D (5 bases). Germline V gives CDR1 LGHNA, CDR2 YNFKEQ. The CDR3 contains 17 residues. The V end was cut by 3 bases, the J end by 4 bases, with 19 bases between. CDR3 bases: TGTGCCAGCAGCCACTCCTTCGGGGGGTCGGGAGGAAACACCATATATTTT. This gives the protein CASSHSFGGSGGNTIYF.

The rearrangement uses TRBV7-6 and TRBJ2-7; 10 bases map to TRBD2. V shed 1 base, J shed 6 bases, and the junction held 12 bases outside the gene matches. This CDR3 comprises 17 residues. Germline values: CDR1 SGHVS, CDR2 FNYEAQ. The CDR3 region is CASSLEPSGGQTGEQYF. In DNA, the CDR3 is TGTGCCAGCAGCTTAGAACCTAGCGGGGGACAAACTGGCGAGCAGTACTTC.

The rearrangement links TRBV19 to TRBJ1-1, with 7 bases fitting TRBD1. Germline V gene lookup returns CDR1 LNHDA and CDR2 SQIVND (reference sequence). The CDR3 spans 14 residues. The ends lost 6 bases at V and 1 base at J; junction bases unmatched: 5. The CDR3 protein is CASRTGTANTEAFF. For the CDR3, the DNA is TGTGCCAGTAGGACAGGGACAGCGAACACTGAAGCTTTCTTT.

In DNA form, the CDR3 reads TGTGCCAGCAAGGACAGGGTCTACGAGCAGTACTTC. This gives the protein CASKDRVYEQYF. V usage is TRBV12-3 or TRBV12-4 and J usage is TRBJ2-7; 8 bases match TRBD1. CDR3 size: 12 residues. The V and J ends lost 7 bases and 3 bases, in that order; junction bases with no gene match: 2.

The chain uses TRBV27 and TRBJ2-1, with 10 bases lining up with TRBD2. The CDR3 has 14 amino acids. Trimming at V came to 7 bases and at J to 5 bases, leaving 5 bases not matched to a gene. Germline V gives CDR1 MNHEY, CDR2 SMNVEV (reference sequence). Written as DNA, the CDR3 is TGTGCCAGCATTAGCGGGGGGCCCAACAATGAGCAGTTCTTC. Its protein is CASISGGPNNEQFF.

V gene TRBV6-5 combines with J gene TRBJ1-1; D is perhaps TRBD1 (5 bases). Per the germline V gene, CDR1 is MNHEY and CDR2 is SVGAGI. The CDR3 has 12 amino acids. The V end was cut by 9 bases, the J end by 5 bases, with 13 bases between. Written as DNA, the CDR3 is TGTGCCAGTCGGGGGGGTTGGACTGAAGCTTTCTTT. It specifies CASRGGWTEAFF.

This sequence joins TRBV27 and TRBJ2-3; no clear D gene. V lost 3 bases and J lost 3, with 4 bases in between. Germline V gene sequence: CDR1 MNHEY, CDR2 SMNVEV (reference sequence). This CDR3 spans 12 amino acids. The CDR3 DNA is TGTGCCAGCAGTTTCCGTACAGATACGCAGTATTTT. It specifies CASSFRTDTQYF.

The chain combines TRBV29-1 with TRBJ2-1, with D possibly TRBD1 on 6 matching bases. Trimming shortened V by 5 bases and J by 13 bases, and 15 bases separated the two germline ends. The CDR3 has 11 residues. Germline loops: CDR1 SQVTM, CDR2 ANQGSEA. CDR3 in amino acids: CSVNLQGFQFF. The CDR3 coding sequence is TGCAGCGTTAACTTACAGGGTTTTCAGTTCTTC.

This chain joins TRBV5-4 and TRBJ2-2; 7 bases align to TRBD2. V was clipped by 4 bases and J by 6 bases; unmatched bases: 9. Germline V gene data show CDR1 as SGHNT and CDR2 as YYREEE (reference sequence). CDR3 size: 15 residues. CDR3 region: CASSPRLARAGELFF. The CDR3 DNA is TGTGCCAGCAGCCCTCGACTAGCTCGGGCCGGGGAGCTGTTTTTT.

The chain has TRBV12-5 and TRBJ1-3; 7 bases map to TRBD1. This CDR3 region has 15 residues. In germline, CDR1 is LGHNT, CDR2 FRNRAP. The V gene end was trimmed by 1 base and the J gene end by 3 bases; junction bases not matched to a gene: 3. The CDR3 region is CASGLGGGYGNTIYF. Here the CDR3 DNA reads TGTGCTAGTGGTTTGGGAGGGGGCTATGGAAACACCATATATTTT.

The V gene is TRBV27, the J gene TRBJ2-7; possible D gene TRBD2, 5 bases. The V end was cut by 5 bases, the J end by 2 bases, with 7 bases between. Germline assignment: CDR1 MNHEY and CDR2 SMNVEV (reference sequence). The CDR3 is made up of 12 amino acids. CDR3 sequence reads: CASSPGTYEQYF. The CDR3, as DNA: TGTGCCAGCAGTCCCGGGACCTACGAGCAGTACTTC.

The rearrangement links TRBV12-5 to TRBJ2-3; TRBD2 matches at 7 bases. This CDR3 is 17 amino acids long. From germline, CDR1 is LGHNT and CDR2 FRNRAP. Trimming took 5 bases from V and 2 from J; bases not matched to a gene: 13. The CDR3 DNA reads as TGTGCTAGTGGTGCCCCCCTAGCGGAGATATTCACAGATACGCAGTATTTT. Translated, it gives CASGAPLAEIFTDTQYF.

The chain links TRBV27 to TRBJ1-2; tentatively, D is TRBD1 (5 bases). The V end lost 3 bases, the J end lost 10 bases, and 18 bases lay between the germline ends. The CDR3 is made up of 14 amino acids. Per germline, CDR1 MNHEY and CDR2 SMNVEV (reference sequence). In nucleotides, the CDR3 is TGTGCCAGCAGTTTCTCCCGGGGGACCGGCGACTACACCTTC. It yields the protein CASSFSRGTGDYTF.

This chain links TRBV12-3 or TRBV12-4 with TRBJ1-2, with 7 nucleotides matching TRBD1. Trimming at V came to 8 bases and at J to 2 bases, leaving 2 bases not matched to a gene. The CDR3 is 12 residues long. CDR3 nucleotides: TGTGCCAGCTCGGGACAGAACTATGGCTACACCTTC. It encodes CASSGQNYGYTF.

The chain uses TRBV7-9 and TRBJ1-1; possibly TRBD1 for D (5 bases). The ends were cut back, 2 bases at V and 0 bases at J, with 13 bases in the middle. The germline CDR1 and CDR2 sequences are SEHNR and FQNEAQ (reference sequence). CDR3 size: 16 residues. CDR3 region: CASSLPATDLNTEAFF. The CDR3 DNA sequence: TGTGCCAGCAGCTTACCGGCGACAGATTTGAACACTGAAGCTTTCTTT.

This clone was found once. The chain employs TRBV5-6 and TRBJ2-7; D is perhaps TRBD2 (7 bases). Trimming took off 2 bases at V and 5 bases at J, with 14 bases between the two ends. The CDR3 is made up of 14 amino acids. In germline, CDR1 is SGHDT, CDR2 YYEEEE. The CDR3 nucleotides are TGTGCCAGCAGCTTTGGGAGGGGGGCTCACGAGCAGTACTTC. It codes for CASSFGRGAHEQYF.

The V and J genes are TRBV5-1 and TRBJ1-6; TRBD1 matches at 11 bases. The length of the CDR3 is 15 residues. Germline CDR1 SGHRS, CDR2 YFSETQ. V was clipped by 4 bases and J by 9 bases; unmatched bases: 6. The CDR3 protein is CASSRDRGAGSPLHF. CDR3 nucleotide sequence: TGCGCCAGCAGCCGGGACAGGGGGGCGGGTTCACCCCTCCACTTT.

The chain is built from TRBV4-1 and TRBJ2-1, with a tentative D call TRBD1 (6 bases). The ends were cut back, 1 base at V and 9 bases at J, with 13 bases in the middle. This CDR3 spans 14 amino acids. CDR1 is MGHRA and CDR2 is YSYEKL in the germline V gene. CDR3 coding DNA: TGCGCCAGCAGCCAAGCGAGGGGGTTGAGTGAGCAGTTCTTC. This gives the protein CASSQARGLSEQFF.

The J gene is TRBJ2-4, the V gene TRBV7-2, with D perhaps TRBD1 (6 bases). The CDR3 sequence is 15 residues long. Germline-derived CDR1 and CDR2 are SGHTA and FQGNSA. V shed 4 bases and J shed 6 bases, with 16 bases lying between them. CDR3 sequence reads: CASSSGVGQPNIQYF. CDR3 DNA sequence: TGTGCCAGCAGCTCGGGCGTCGGACAGCCAAACATTCAGTACTTC.

This chain connects TRBV15 to TRBJ1-1; 7 positions match TRBD1. J was trimmed by 7 bases and V by 8 bases; bases with no gene match: 13. The CDR3 is made up of 14 amino acids. CDR1 is LNHNV, CDR2 YYDKDF, per germline (reference sequence). The CDR3 protein is CATEVEQGVGEAFF. DNA of the CDR3: TGTGCCACCGAGGTGGAGCAGGGGGTAGGTGAAGCTTTCTTT.